The TCR beta chain described here comes from a study of T-cell memory formation after mild COVID-19. This clonotype has only a few counts. Its antigen is currently unknown. Study-level findings and limits: Contracting clones, day 15 to 85, had balanced CD4/CD8, and later expanders favored CD4+.

MiXCR was run by TCRdb on the 5' RACE reads, yielding one entry per CDR3 protein. The data show approximately 260,000 distinct CDR3 sequences, about a sixth seen once. The CDR3 contains 15 residues. V trimming: 1 base; J trimming: 8 bases; junction bases outside the gene matches: 10. The genes are TRBV12-3 or TRBV12-4 and TRBJ1-2; 7 nucleotides agree with TRBD1. Sample: PBMCs or a T cell subset sorted from them (not recorded which). The sequence was collected from a man in his late teens or twenties who had mild COVID-19 (a few samples of this study predate the infection). Cell type and time point are not known. The CDR3 is CASSLEAWTGGGYTF. DNA of the CDR3: TGTGCCAGCAGTTTAGAGGCTTGGACAGGCGGCGGCTACACCTTC.